Listed here are 28 T cell receptor beta chains from one sample, sequenced in a study of regulatory T cells in long-lasting Graves disease (dated by TCRdb to the early 2020s). The library was made by multiplex PCR. Sequencer: Illumina HiSeq 4000. To build TCR beta libraries, CDR3 regions were amplified by Arm-PCR using iRepertoire HTBI primers. In TCRdb, the public reads were trimmed at Q25 with fastp and aligned with MiXCR, with productive beta chains retained. Here each entry gathers all rows of one CDR3 protein and keeps the most common genes and DNA. Across this sample there are around 250,000 distinct CDR3 sequences, with just over 20% seen only once. The ten most abundant clones make up about 15% of the sample. The time point label on this specimen signifies: newly diagnosed GD, antithyroid drugs for less than 3 months. For both TCR sequencing and RNA sequencing, RNA was extracted from PBMCs in TRIzol.

Sequenced here: peripheral blood mononuclear cells (PBMCs), sampled at new diagnosis, from a patient treated with antithyroid drugs. These receptors were taken from a female donor with Graves disease.

This clonotype has ten or more counts. The rearrangement joins TRBV24-1 to TRBJ1-5; no clear D. The V and J ends lost 5 bases and 3 bases respectively, with 16 bases between them. This CDR3 is 16 amino acids long. Germline V CDR1 and CDR2: KGHDR, SFDVKD. The CDR3 spells CATSVKGRGFNQPQHF. CDR3 nucleotide sequence: TGTGCCACCAGTGTGAAAGGCCGAGGGTTCAATCAGCCCCAGCATTTT.

This sequence joins TRBV7-9 and TRBJ2-4; D might be TRBD1 (6 bases). V gave up 5 bases and J gave up 0 bases, with 14 bases separating them. CDR1 is SEHNR and CDR2 is FQNEAQ in the germline V gene (reference sequence). The CDR3 runs to 16 residues. In DNA form, the CDR3 reads TGTGCCAGCAGCGTCGGACAGAACCTAGCCAAAAACATTCAGTACTTC. It specifies CASSVGQNLAKNIQYF.

This clonotype was counted at least ten times. This rearrangement joins TRBV28 to TRBJ2-3, with 7 positions matching TRBD2. V lost 7 bases to trimming and J lost 1 base; unmatched junction nucleotides: 11. This CDR3 contains 16 residues. Germline-derived CDR1 and CDR2 are MDHEN and SYDVKM. This chain's CDR3 is CASTSRLASGTDTQYF. CDR3 bases: TGTGCCAGCACCTCTCGACTAGCTTCTGGCACAGATACGCAGTATTTT.

This clonotype appeared many times. V gene TRBV10-1 combines with J gene TRBJ1-5; the D gene is possibly TRBD1 (5 bases). Trimming took 3 bases from V and 10 from J, leaving 13 bases between them. The CDR3 is 13 amino acids. Germline V gene lookup returns CDR1 WNHNN and CDR2 SYGVQD (reference sequence). CDR3 region: CASSESRGDPQHF. CDR3 coding DNA: TGCGCCAGCAGTGAATCTAGAGGGGATCCCCAGCATTTT.

This clonotype was counted between two and nine times. One base away lies a much larger clone, so this may be a sequencing read error. The chain recombines TRBV6-1 with TRBJ2-1, with unresolved D. The V end was cut by 7 bases, the J end by 11 bases, with 12 bases between. The CDR3 runs to 11 residues. Germline values: CDR1 MNHNS, CDR2 SASEGT. CDR3: CASTFLGQQFF. The DNA of the CDR3 is TGTGCCAGCACCTTTCTCGGCCAGCAGTTCTTC.

This clonotype was detected many times. CDR3 DNA: TGTGCCAGCAGCCAAGATCTTGCCTCCGAGCAGTTCTTC. This codes for CASSQDLASEQFF. This rearrangement joins TRBV14 to TRBJ2-1; D remains ambiguous. Trimming stripped 0 bases from V and 10 bases from J, with 10 bases between. Germline V gene lookup returns CDR1 SGHDN and CDR2 FVKESK. CDR3 length: 13 amino acids.

This clonotype was counted many times. V and J are TRBV20-1 and TRBJ2-5; D remains ambiguous. Germline V gene data show CDR1 as DFQATT and CDR2 as SNEGSKA (reference sequence). The length of the CDR3 is 16 residues. V was clipped by 6 bases and J by 1 base, with 21 bases between them. CDR3 DNA sequence: TGCAGTGCCATTCACCCGGACCATTCGTTCCAAGAGACCCAGTACTTC. Translating it yields CSAIHPDHSFQETQYF.

V usage is TRBV6-1 and J usage is TRBJ2-5; TRBD1 is a possible D gene (5 bases). V gave up 8 bases and J gave up 4 bases, with 17 bases separating them. Germline CDR1 reads MNHNS; CDR2 reads SASEGT. CDR3 length equals 14 residues. Here the CDR3 DNA reads TGTGCCAGCGGGGCCCCCACCCAGGGAGAGACCCAGTACTTC. Its protein is CASGAPTQGETQYF.

The V gene is TRBV11-2, the J gene TRBJ1-2; a possible D gene is TRBD1 (5 bases). V gave up 10 bases and J gave up 3 bases, with 18 bases separating them. The CDR3 extends over 14 amino acids. Germline V gene sequence: CDR1 SGHAT, CDR2 FQNNGV. CDR3 in DNA: TGTGCCACGGTGGGACCGCGACTAGACTATGGCTACACCTTC. Protein sequence: CATVGPRLDYGYTF.

The V call is TRBV28, the J call TRBJ1-4; 8 bases line up with TRBD1. With V trimmed by 0 bases and J by 4 bases, 4 bases remained unmatched. This CDR3 spans 16 amino acids. From germline, CDR1 is MDHEN and CDR2 SYDVKM. The CDR3 region is CASSLWQGALNEKLFF. The CDR3, as DNA: TGTGCCAGCAGTTTATGGCAGGGGGCGCTTAATGAAAAACTGTTTTTT.

There are many counts of this clonotype. This chain connects TRBV27 to TRBJ2-7; 7 positions agree with TRBD1. Trimming took 0 bases from V and 5 from J; bases not matched to a gene: 4. Germline CDR1 reads MNHEY; CDR2 reads SMNVEV (reference sequence). This CDR3 has 14 amino acids. The CDR3 protein is CASSLSEGAHEQYF. As DNA, the CDR3 is TGTGCCAGCAGTTTATCCGAGGGGGCACACGAGCAGTACTTC.

This clonotype has a handful of counts. The chain carries TRBV7-2 and TRBJ1-2; D is unclear. V was trimmed by 0 bases and J by 3 bases, leaving 14 bases between them. Germline lookup yields CDR1 SGHTA and CDR2 FQGNSA. The CDR3 has 16 amino acids. The CDR3 DNA sequence: TGTGCCAGCAGCTTAGCCGGGGAAGGTTTGGACTATGGCTACACCTTC. This codes for CASSLAGEGLDYGYTF.

This clonotype was counted ten times or more. An end of the junction differs from the germline gene, which may be a read error. This chain uses TRBV5-1 with TRBJ2-2; D could derive from TRBD1 or TRBD2 (6 bases each). This CDR3 comprises 15 residues. CDR1 SGHRS and CDR2 YFSETQ come from the germline V gene. The CDR3 nucleotides are TGTGCCAGCAGTTACGGGGGCTTAAACACCGGGGAGCTGTTTTTT. This encodes CASSYGGLNTGELFF. Based on the CDR3 plus reference TRBV5-1 and TRBJ2-2, the full variable domain is KAGVTQTPRYLIKTRGQQVTLSCSPISGHRSVSWYQQTPGQGLQFLFEYFSETQRNKGNFPGRFSGRQFSNSRSEMNVSTLELGDSALYLCASSYGGLNTGELFFGEGSRLTVL.

Comments on this clonotype: A much larger clone lies one base from this, so it may be a read error. This sequence joins TRBV28 and TRBJ1-6; D is perhaps TRBD1 (6 bases). The CDR3 totals 16 residues. Germline assignment: CDR1 MDHEN and CDR2 SYDVKM. The CDR3 loop is CTSSFPRGGYNSPLHF. CDR3 coding DNA: TGTACCAGCAGTTTTCCGCGAGGGGGATATAATTCACCCCTCCACTTT.

This clonotype was found many times. This chain links TRBV4-1 with TRBJ2-1; D may be TRBD1 or TRBD2 (5 bases each). Deletions cut 1 base from V and 7 bases from J, with 11 bases between. This CDR3 region has 14 residues. Germline-derived CDR1 and CDR2 are MGHRA and YSYEKL. The CDR3 is CASSQADWGNEQFF. The DNA of the CDR3 is TGCGCCAGCAGCCAAGCCGACTGGGGGAATGAGCAGTTCTTC.

This clonotype was recorded many times. This chain links TRBV6-5 with TRBJ1-5; 8 bases fit TRBD1. The germline gives CDR1 MNHEY, CDR2 SVGAGI. Unmatched junction bases numbered 2, after V lost 2 bases and J lost 5 bases. This CDR3 comprises 14 residues. CDR3 residues: CASSYGTGHQPQHF. In DNA form, the CDR3 reads TGTGCCAGCAGTTACGGGACAGGACATCAGCCCCAGCATTTT.

A word on this clonotype: With a far larger clone one base away, a read error is the likely cause. The chain links TRBV11-1 to TRBJ2-1, with 13 bases fitting TRBD2. Germline lookup yields CDR1 SGHAT and CDR2 FQDESV (reference sequence). Losses at the gene ends were 1 base for V and 9 bases for J; bases not matched to a gene: 6. This CDR3 spans 16 amino acids. CDR3 amino acids: CASSLGGLAGRREQFF. The CDR3 bases are TGTGCCAGCAGCTTAGGGGGACTAGCGGGGAGGCGTGAGCAGTTCTTC.

This clonotype was detected ten times or more. This chain uses TRBV7-9 with TRBJ2-3; 9 nucleotides align to TRBD1. The junction had 8 bases not matched to a gene; V was cut back by 5 bases and J by 5 bases. The length of the CDR3 is 15 residues. Germline V gene sequence: CDR1 SEHNR, CDR2 FQNEAQ (reference sequence). This chain's CDR3 is CASSLRQGERDTQYF. The DNA of the CDR3 is TGTGCCAGCAGCCTCCGACAGGGGGAGAGAGATACGCAGTATTTT.

This clonotype showed up many times. The chain is built from TRBV20-1 and TRBJ2-3; 10 bases are a match to TRBD2. The germline gives CDR1 DFQATT, CDR2 SNEGSKA (reference sequence). The CDR3 totals 15 residues. Trimming at V came to 5 bases and at J to 4 bases, leaving 9 bases not matched to a gene. The CDR3 protein is CSAQNPSGGADTQYF. CDR3 coding DNA: TGCAGTGCTCAGAACCCTAGCGGGGGAGCAGATACGCAGTATTTT.

V is TRBV5-8 and J is TRBJ2-2; D is perhaps TRBD2 (6 bases). V lost 4 bases and J 0 bases, leaving 13 bases between the germline ends. Germline V gene lookup returns CDR1 SGHTS and CDR2 YDEGEE. The CDR3 covers 16 residues. The CDR3 here is CASSISSASNTGELFF. DNA of the CDR3: TGTGCCAGCAGCATCTCTAGCGCCTCGAACACCGGGGAGCTGTTTTTT. The variable domain in full, with the rest retrieved from reference TRBV5-8 and TRBJ2-2, is EAGVTQSPTHLIKTRGQQATLRCSPISGHTSVYWYQQALGLGLQFLLWYDEGEERNRGNFPPRFSGRQFPNYSSELNVNALELEDSALYLCASSISSASNTGELFFGEGSRLTVL.

The chain carries TRBV28 and TRBJ2-2, with TRBD1 matching over 8 bases. The germline gives CDR1 MDHEN, CDR2 SYDVKM. After removal of 3 bases from V and 1 base from J, the junction contained 4 bases not matched to a gene. This CDR3 is built from 16 residues. CDR3 nucleotides: TGTGCCAGCAGTTTGATCGGGACAGGGAACACCGGGGAGCTGTTTTTT. Amino acid sequence: CASSLIGTGNTGELFF.

This clonotype was counted between two and nine times. The chain joins TRBV24-1 to TRBJ1-1; D gene ambiguous. Germline assignment: CDR1 KGHDR and CDR2 SFDVKD. V was clipped by 6 bases and J by 1 base, with 23 bases between them. This CDR3 has 18 amino acids. The CDR3 is CATSLIFSSEISNTEAFF. The CDR3 DNA reads as TGTGCCACCAGTTTAATTTTCAGTTCCGAGATTTCGAACACTGAAGCTTTCTTT.

This clonotype appeared a few times. Possible read error: a much larger clone is one base away. The chain carries TRBV7-2 and TRBJ2-7, with 11 bases matching TRBD2. The CDR3 runs to 15 residues. Per germline, CDR1 SGHTA and CDR2 FQGNSA. The CDR3 sequence is CASGLGGSGGDEQYF. Here the CDR3 DNA reads TGTGCCAGCGGCTTAGGTGGTAGCGGGGGGGACGAGCAGTACTTC.

This clonotype was recorded a few times. Being one base from a much bigger clone, this may be a read error. The chain uses TRBV11-2 and TRBJ2-3, with 8 bases that match TRBD2. The CDR3 has 12 residues. Losses at the gene ends were 5 bases for V and 5 bases for J; bases not matched to a gene: 0. CDR1 and CDR2 (germline): SGHAT, FQNNGV. CDR3 sequence (DNA): TGTGCCAGCAGCCGGGAGGGAGATACGCAGTATTTT. Protein sequence: CASSREGDTQYF.

The V and J genes are TRBV7-8 and TRBJ2-1, with D possibly being TRBD2 (5 bases). V was clipped by 5 bases and J by 3 bases, with 11 bases between them. Germline values: CDR1 SGHVS, CDR2 FQNEAQ. This CDR3 contains 14 residues. CDR3 amino acids: CASSVTLVYNEQFF. CDR3 DNA: TGTGCCAGCAGCGTAACACTAGTCTACAATGAGCAGTTCTTC.

This clonotype has a single count. The V gene is TRBV12-3 or TRBV12-4, the J gene TRBJ2-5; D remains unclear. V shed 4 bases and J shed 1 base, with 13 bases lying between them. There are 15 residues in the CDR3. The CDR3 protein is CASSSSRRGQETQYF. The CDR3 region has the DNA TGTGCCAGCAGTTCGTCGCGTAGAGGCCAAGAGACCCAGTACTTC.

Turning to this clonotype: This may stem from a read error, because a much larger clone lies one nucleotide away. V is TRBV27 and J is TRBJ2-2; the D gene could be TRBD1 or TRBD2 (5 bases each). The CDR3 has 15 residues. Looked up from germline, CDR1 is MNHEY and CDR2 is SMNVEV (reference sequence). The CDR3 DNA reads TGTGCCAGCAGTTCGGGGACGGGCACCGCCGGGGAGCCGTTTTTT. It translates to CASSSGTGTAGEPFF.

This clonotype was observed at least ten times. The gene calls are TRBV7-2 and TRBJ2-7; 8 bases match TRBD2. The V gene end was trimmed by 2 bases and the J gene end by 5 bases; junction bases not matched to a gene: 17. The CDR3 is made up of 18 amino acids. Germline V gene lookup returns CDR1 SGHTA and CDR2 FQGNSA. In nucleotides, the CDR3 is TGTGCCAGCAGCTTACGGCCTAGCGGGTATGCAACTCGCAACGAGCAGTACTTC. It encodes CASSLRPSGYATRNEQYF.